The sequence of this TCR beta chain was determined in a study of blood T cell repertoires in COVID-19. This CDR3 has 13 amino acids. The V end was cut by 8 bases, the J end by 4 bases, with 14 bases between. Germline V lookup: CDR1 KGHSH, CDR2 LQKENI. Using immunoSEQ multiplex PCR, the repertoire was profiled, and TCRdb retains in-frame clones only, with some absent. The profile covers around 140,000 clones, with 70% to 85% appearing a single time and roughly 10% taken by the ten largest. The TCR comes from a man aged 55-75 years with active or convalescent COVID-19. The material sequenced was peripheral blood. V gene TRBV18 combines with J gene TRBJ2-5; D unclear. The CDR3 DNA reads TGTGCCAGCCTGCGAGGCCCGGGAGAGACCCAGTACTTC. Translation: CASLRGPGETQYF.